Shown below are 16 T cell receptor beta chains from a single sample sequenced in a study of metastatic and nonmetastatic thyroid tumors. TCRdb reanalyzed the PCR reads with MiXCR. The sample lists roughly 14,000 clones; 30% to 35% were seen once. Patients were all untreated before their thyroid surgery. Sequencing was done on a sample of tumor tissue. The receptors were sampled from a female donor with papillary thyroid cancer or a benign thyroid nodule (not recorded which). Some clones in this sample may be carry-over from other donors' samples.

This sequence joins TRBV12-3 or TRBV12-4 and TRBJ2-5; 9 bases align to TRBD1. J gave up 2 bases and V 4 bases, and 8 bases lay outside the gene matches. CDR3 size: 16 residues. The CDR3 region has the DNA TGTGCCAGCAGTTCCCGGGACAGGGCTTCTCAAGAGACCCAGTACTTC. Amino acids: CASSSRDRASQETQYF.

This clone was observed many times. This may come from a read error, since a much larger clone is one base off. The CDR3 DNA sequence: TGCGCCAGCAGCTTGGATCTCGATACGCAGTATTTT. Translated: CASSLDLDTQYF. J is TRBJ2-3 and V is TRBV5-1; D uncertain. The germline gives CDR1 SGHRS, CDR2 YFSETQ. The V and J ends lost 0 bases and 6 bases respectively, with 5 bases between them. The CDR3 consists of 12 residues.

This clone was counted between two and nine times. Given a much more abundant clone one base away, this may be a read error. The genes are TRBV7-2 and TRBJ1-2; D is ambiguous. V was trimmed by 5 bases and J by 8 bases, leaving 18 bases between them. The CDR3 is made up of 14 amino acids. Per germline, CDR1 SGHTA and CDR2 FQGNSA. The CDR3 coding sequence is TGTGCCAGCAGCCAGTCTACCGAGAATATAGGCTACACCTTC. It is translated as CASSQSTENIGYTF.

The chain joins TRBV5-1 to TRBJ2-3, with D uncertain. Between the trimmed V and J ends, which lost 0 bases and 1 base, there was a span of 9 bases. The germline V gene has CDR1 SGHRS and CDR2 YFSETQ. This CDR3 region has 15 residues. The CDR3 spells CASSLDGSRTDTQYF. For the CDR3, the DNA is TGCGCCAGCAGCTTGGATGGCTCACGCACAGATACGCAGTATTTT. The full variable domain, its missing parts supplied by reference TRBV5-1 and TRBJ2-3, is KAGVTQTPRYLIKTRGQQVTLSCSPISGHRSVSWYQQTPGQGLQFLFEYFSETQRNKGNFPGRFSGRQFSNSRSEMNVSTLELGDSALYLCASSLDGSRTDTQYFGPGTRLTVL.

By proportion, this clone is medium-sized. The CDR3 protein is CSANPSPADYEQYF. For the CDR3, the DNA is TGCAGTGCTAACCCCTCCCCCGCCGACTACGAGCAGTACTTC. The gene calls are TRBV20-1 and TRBJ2-7; D is ambiguous. The CDR3 is 14 residues long. Trimming cost V 4 bases and J 3 bases, with 16 bases left between them. Germline CDR1 and CDR2: DFQATT and SNEGSKA (reference sequence).

This clone is labeled medium-sized. The J gene is TRBJ2-7, the V gene TRBV28, with 8 bases matching TRBD2. Germline V gene data show CDR1 as MDHEN and CDR2 as SYDVKM. J was trimmed by 4 bases and V by 7 bases; bases with no gene match: 9. The length of the CDR3 is 14 residues. This chain's CDR3 is CASTLSGRQYEQYF. CDR3 coding DNA: TGTGCCAGCACCCTCAGCGGGAGACAGTACGAGCAGTACTTC.

This clone was picked up a small number of times. The chain couples TRBV2 to TRBJ1-3; a possible D gene is TRBD1 (5 bases). CDR1 is SNHLY and CDR2 is FYNNEI in the germline V gene. Deletions cut 0 bases from V and 9 bases from J, with 9 bases between. The CDR3 totals 13 residues. CDR3 sequence: CASSEANGGTIYF. CDR3 bases: TGTGCCAGCAGTGAAGCTAACGGGGGCACCATATATTTT.

This clone was counted many times. The chain carries TRBV20-1 and TRBJ2-5; 9 nucleotides agree with TRBD2. Trimming cost V 6 bases and J 5 bases; bases outside gene matches: 13. This CDR3 region has 15 residues. The germline V gene has CDR1 DFQATT and CDR2 SNEGSKA (reference sequence). The CDR3 DNA reads TGCAGTGCCGCCGGGCGGGAGGGCCGGGGGGAGACCCAGTACTTC. This gives the protein CSAAGREGRGETQYF.

This clone came up a few times. The chain combines TRBV28 with TRBJ2-4; D remains ambiguous. Trimming took 10 bases from V and 0 from J, leaving 10 bases between them. CDR1 is MDHEN, CDR2 SYDVKM, per germline. The CDR3 sequence is 13 residues long. As DNA, the CDR3 is TGTGCCACCACGGATTTAGCCAAAAACATTCAGTACTTC. This encodes CATTDLAKNIQYF. The full variable domain, in which reference TRBV28 and TRBJ2-4 provide the parts outside the CDR3, is DVKVTQSSRYLVKRTGEKVFLECVQDMDHENMFWYRQDPGLGLRLIYFSYDVKMKEKGDIPEGYSVSREKKERFSLILESASTNQTSMYLCATTDLAKNIQYFGAGTRLSVL.

The chain employs TRBV5-1 and TRBJ2-2; D ambiguous. The CDR3 covers 14 residues. CDR1 SGHRS and CDR2 YFSETQ come from the germline V gene. The V end lost 0 bases, the J end lost 3 bases, and 6 bases lay between the germline ends. The CDR3 loop is CASSLADYTGELFF. As DNA, the CDR3 is TGCGCCAGCAGCTTGGCCGACTACACCGGGGAGCTGTTTTTT.

V usage is TRBV11-2 and J usage is TRBJ2-7; 10 bases are a match to TRBD1. This CDR3 is 14 amino acids long. Germline V gene data show CDR1 as SGHAT and CDR2 as FQNNGV. J gave up 2 bases and V 4 bases, and 2 bases lay outside the gene matches. Here the CDR3 DNA reads TGTGCCAGCAGCTCGGACAGGGGGACCTACGAGCAGTACTTC. Its protein product is CASSSDRGTYEQYF.

The chain combines TRBV5-1 with TRBJ2-7, with D maybe TRBD1 (6 bases). CDR1 and CDR2 from the germline V gene are SGHRS and YFSETQ. V was shortened by 1 base and J by 4 bases, with 15 bases between the two germline ends. The CDR3 runs to 15 residues. The CDR3 loop reads CASSLNGGRGYEQYF. The DNA of the CDR3 is TGCGCCAGCAGCTTGAATGGCGGCAGGGGTTACGAGCAGTACTTC.

This clone was seen repeatedly, ten times or more. This sequence joins TRBV7-2 and TRBJ2-1; 12 bases are a match to TRBD2. The germline V gene encodes CDR1 SGHTA and CDR2 FQGNSA. The CDR3 is made up of 16 amino acids. Germline trimming cut 4 bases from V and 8 bases from J; bases unmatched to any gene: 9. CDR3 loop: CASSSKTSGRSHEQFF. The DNA for the CDR3 is TGTGCCAGCAGCTCAAAGACTAGCGGGAGATCCCATGAGCAGTTCTTC.

This clone was found a few times. The DNA for the CDR3 is TGCGCCAGCAGCTTGGCCGGGACAAAGAGGACCACCTACGAGCAGTACTTC. The encoded protein is CASSLAGTKRTTYEQYF. The V call is TRBV5-1, the J call TRBJ2-7; possible D gene TRBD1, 6 bases. V lost 0 bases to trimming and J lost 2 bases, with 18 bases between them. Germline lookup yields CDR1 SGHRS and CDR2 YFSETQ. This CDR3 is 17 amino acids long.

Relative to its sample, this clone is medium-sized. J is TRBJ2-7 and V is TRBV5-6; weak D call: TRBD1 (6 bases). This CDR3 region has 15 residues. The V and J ends lost 4 bases and 3 bases respectively, with 17 bases between them. Germline CDR1 reads SGHDT; CDR2 reads YYEEEE. The CDR3 region is CASSGGQTSYYEQYF. The CDR3 DNA is TGTGCCAGCAGCGGGGGACAAACGTCTTACTACGAGCAGTACTTC.

This clone was counted ten times or more. V and J are TRBV5-1 and TRBJ2-3, with 7 bases that match TRBD2. The CDR3 has 16 residues. Germline CDR1 is SGHRS and CDR2 is YFSETQ. The V and J ends lost 4 bases and 2 bases, in that order; junction bases with no gene match: 10. CDR3 in DNA: TGCGCCAGCAGCAAAGGACTAGACGTGGTCACAGATACGCAGTATTTT. This gives the protein CASSKGLDVVTDTQYF.